A selection of T cell receptor beta chains follows, all from one sample in a study of cytomegalovirus exposure and HLA in healthy donors. Profiling relied on immunoSEQ multiplex PCR, and the TCRdb table lists in-frame clones only, not all of them. This repertoire shows 200,000 to 250,000 clones, around nine tenths found once; its top ten account for 1% to 1.2%. Sequenced input: PBMCs. These receptors all stem from a woman aged 18 to 35 in good health and CMV-seronegative. CDR3s include the opening cysteine and the closing phenylalanine or tryptophan. The order of the fields is J gene, D gene, clone size, V gene, CDR3 DNA, CDR3 protein. A D gene is named only where the DNA matches it firmly. Only part of the rows carry a size: once, few, many, or a class if the clone is expanded.

J: TRBJ2-2
D: NA
size: NA
V: TRBV6-5
DNA: TGTGCCAGCGTGCCGGGCAGGGGATCCGGGGAGCTGTTTTTT
CDR3: CASVPGRGSGELFF

J: TRBJ2-7
D: TRBD1
size: NA
V: TRBV5-6
DNA: TGTGCCAGCAGCTTGGCCGGACAGGGGGCCTACGAGCAGTACTTC
CDR3: CASSLAGQGAYEQYF

J: TRBJ2-3
D: NA
size: NA
V: TRBV19
DNA: TGTGCCAGTAGTCCCCCTCTGCGGAGGGCTGGCACAGATACGCAGTATTTT
CDR3: CASSPPLRRAGTDTQYF

J: TRBJ2-5
D: TRBD2
size: NA
V: TRBV6-1
DNA: TGTGCCAGCAGCGGTAATGGCGGGAGCCAGGAGACCCAGTACTTC
CDR3: CASSGNGGSQETQYF

J: TRBJ2-1
D: NA
size: NA
V: TRBV5-1
DNA: TGCGCCAGCAGCTTGGAGCCCCCTAGCGTGAGGGACAATGAGCAGTTCTTC
CDR3: CASSLEPPSVRDNEQFF

J: TRBJ2-7
D: TRBD1
size: NA
V: TRBV7-9
DNA: TGTGCCAGCAGCTCACAGGGGCTCCCCTACGAGCAGTACTTC
CDR3: CASSSQGLPYEQYF

J: TRBJ1-3
D: NA
size: NA
V: TRBV6-1
DNA: TGTGCCAGCAGCCCAGGGGACGGAAACACCATATATTTT
CDR3: CASSPGDGNTIYF

J: TRBJ2-7
D: TRBD1
size: once
V: TRBV6-1
DNA: TGTGCCAGCATCGCCCGGGACAGGGGTTCCTACGAGCAGTACTTC
CDR3: CASIARDRGSYEQYF

J: TRBJ1-3
D: NA
size: NA
V: TRBV27
DNA: TGTGCCAGCAGTTTCTCAGGGAACTCTGGAAACACCATATATTTT
CDR3: CASSFSGNSGNTIYF

J: TRBJ1-1
D: NA
size: NA
V: TRBV7-2
DNA: TGTGCCAGCAGCTTAGCTCGCTGGCAGAACACTGAAGCTTTCTTT
CDR3: CASSLARWQNTEAFF

J: TRBJ1-2
D: TRBD1
size: few
V: TRBV6-5
DNA: TGTGCCAGCAGTTACAGTCAGGGGGCGGATGGCTACACCTTC
CDR3: CASSYSQGADGYTF

J: TRBJ2-3
D: TRBD2
size: NA
V: TRBV5-1
DNA: TGCGCCAGCAGCATACGGACTAGCGGGAATTCAGATACGCAGTATTTT
CDR3: CASSIRTSGNSDTQYF

J: TRBJ2-7
D: TRBD1
size: NA
V: TRBV19
DNA: TGTGCCAGTAGTTCCCAACAGGGGTACCTAGCCTACGAGCAGTACTTC
CDR3: CASSSQQGYLAYEQYF